This T cell receptor beta chain was identified in a study of response to subunit inactivated influenza vaccine. Trimming removed 3 bases from V and 5 bases from J, with 11 bases in between. The germline gives CDR1 SGHTA, CDR2 FQGNSA. This CDR3 is 13 amino acids long. Via MiXCR, TCRdb re-called the RT-PCR reads, giving one row per CDR3 protein. Seen here are around 480,000 distinct CDR3 sequences, about 15% observed once, and the top ten hold less than 4%. A few counts support this clonotype. As yet, its antigen is unknown. Findings and limits, study-wide: T cells newly recruited by each seasonal influenza vaccination are few, the authors suggested.

The input for sequencing was CD4+ T cells sorted from PBMCs, taken less than 30 months after vaccination. The V gene is TRBV7-2, the J gene TRBJ2-7; D tentatively fits TRBD1 or TRBD2 (6 bases each). The clonotype comes from a man aged 45 to 70 who received an inactivated influenza vaccine. As DNA, the CDR3 is TGTGCCAGCAGCTTCCGGGGGCCGGACGAGCAGTACTTC. Encoded protein: CASSFRGPDEQYF.